The 16 T cell receptor beta chains listed next were all sequenced from one sample in a study of T cell responses to AZD1222 COVID-19 vaccine (dated by TCRdb to about 2021). The time point label for this specimen denotes: baseline before first vaccination. Library generation was performed with the immunoSEQ multiplex PCR assay. Not all clones reach the TCRdb copy of this immuneACCESS table, which keeps in-frame sequences only. Checked studies attribute under half of the gap to unresolved V genes and leave the rest unexplained. This sample gives approximately 92,000 clones in total; 91% of them show up just once. The ten most abundant clones make up 7.5% of the sample. Sequenced material: peripheral blood, taken on day 0 of AZD1222 vaccination. Receptors were obtained from an adult in good health.

The chain combines TRBV2 with TRBJ1-2; the D gene is possibly TRBD1 (5 bases). Germline values: CDR1 SNHLY, CDR2 FYNNEI. The CDR3 runs to 14 residues. Trimming left V 7 bases short and J 0 bases short, with 12 bases between. The CDR3, as DNA: TGTGCCAGCACCAATACAGGACCTAACTATGGCTACACCTTC. Translation: CASTNTGPNYGYTF.

The chain recombines TRBV7-9 with TRBJ2-1; 14 positions agree with TRBD2. The trim removed 1 base at V and 10 bases at J, leaving 6 bases unmatched. Looked up from germline, CDR1 is SEHNR and CDR2 is FQNEAQ (reference sequence). There are 16 residues in the CDR3. The CDR3 region is CASSLDGTSGSREQFF. In DNA form, the CDR3 reads TGTGCCAGCAGCTTAGATGGGACTAGCGGGAGTCGGGAGCAGTTCTTC.

The genes are TRBV7-3 and TRBJ2-1; possibly TRBD2 for D (5 bases). This CDR3 region has 15 residues. Looked up from germline, CDR1 is SGHTA and CDR2 is FQGTGA. V lost 5 bases, J lost 4 bases, and 15 bases lay in between. The CDR3 loop reads CASSPEPGVYNEQFF. CDR3 DNA: TGTGCCAGCAGCCCTGAGCCCGGGGTTTACAATGAGCAGTTCTTC.

Here the CDR3 reads CASSEDRTGNSPLHF. The CDR3 DNA reads as TGTGCCAGCAGTGAAGATAGGACAGGGAATTCACCCCTCCACTTT. The chain carries TRBV2 and TRBJ1-6; 8 nucleotides agree with TRBD1. The CDR3 spans 15 residues. J gave up 7 bases and V 1 base, and 3 bases lay outside the gene matches. The germline V gene encodes CDR1 SNHLY and CDR2 FYNNEI. The full variable domain, with the rest looked up from reference TRBV2 and TRBJ1-6, is EPEVTQTPSHQVTQMGQEVILRCVPISNHLYFYWYRQILGQKVEFLVSFYNNEISEKSEIFDDQFSVERPDGSNFTLKIRSTKLEDSAMYFCASSEDRTGNSPLHFGNGTRLTVT.

The V call is TRBV5-4, the J call TRBJ1-2, with a weak D call TRBD1 (5 bases). This CDR3 has 12 residues. Germline V CDR1 and CDR2: SGHNT, YYREEE (reference sequence). The germline V and J ends were trimmed by 3 bases and 8 bases, with 11 bases remaining between them. CDR3 in amino acids: CASSSGYSGYTF. DNA of the CDR3: TGTGCCAGCAGCTCAGGGTATAGCGGCTACACCTTC.

The rearrangement uses TRBV4-2 and TRBJ1-5; D gene ambiguous. From germline, CDR1 is LGHNA and CDR2 YNFKEQ. Trimming shortened V by 1 base and J by 5 bases, and 21 bases separated the two germline ends. CDR3 length: 18 residues. CDR3 protein: CASSQGDGSPTPYQPQHF. The CDR3 DNA sequence: TGTGCCAGCAGCCAAGGGGATGGCAGCCCCACACCCTATCAGCCCCAGCATTTT.

This chain joins TRBV13 and TRBJ1-1; D unresolved. This CDR3 is built from 11 residues. In germline, CDR1 is PRHDT, CDR2 FYEKMQ (reference sequence). V lost 8 bases to trimming and J lost 8 bases, with 12 bases between them. CDR3 protein: CASGTSPEAFF. CDR3 nucleotides: TGTGCCAGCGGCACGTCCCCAGAAGCTTTCTTT.

The chain uses TRBV7-6 and TRBJ2-2, with a weak D call TRBD1 (5 bases). The V and J ends lost 5 bases and 1 base respectively, with 11 bases between them. The CDR3 sequence is 15 residues long. The germline CDR1 and CDR2 sequences are SGHVS and FNYEAQ. CDR3 loop: CASSPTDRNTGELFF. The CDR3 region has the DNA TGTGCCAGCAGCCCTACCGACAGGAACACCGGGGAGCTGTTTTTT.

The chain links TRBV5-5 to TRBJ2-7; 7 positions agree with TRBD1. The CDR3 totals 13 residues. With 4 bases clipped from V and 2 bases from J, the junction kept 3 bases outside the gene matches. The germline V gene has CDR1 SGHKS and CDR2 YYEKEE (reference sequence). CDR3 residues: CASSLTGTYEQYF. In nucleotides, the CDR3 is TGTGCCAGCAGCCTGACAGGGACCTACGAGCAGTACTTC.

V is TRBV27 and J is TRBJ2-1, with 11 bases identical to TRBD1. V dropped 3 bases and J dropped 6; count of bases not matched to a gene: 7. The CDR3 totals 16 residues. Per the germline V gene, CDR1 is MNHEY and CDR2 is SMNVEV (reference sequence). DNA of the CDR3: TGTGCCAGCAGTTTCTACCGGGACAGGGGGATCAATGAGCAGTTCTTC. Translated, it gives CASSFYRDRGINEQFF.

The chain employs TRBV24-1 and TRBJ2-2; TRBD2 might be the D (6 bases). Germline CDR1 KGHDR, CDR2 SFDVKD. This CDR3 comprises 16 residues. V gave up 4 bases and J gave up 2 bases, with 13 bases separating them. CDR3 region: CATSESGTSNTGELFF. Written as DNA, the CDR3 is TGTGCCACCAGTGAGTCCGGGACTTCTAACACCGGGGAGCTGTTTTTT.

V and J are TRBV6-4 and TRBJ2-1, with 9 bases aligning to TRBD1. Trimming removed 2 bases from V and 6 bases from J; junction bases left unmatched: 5. Germline V gene sequence: CDR1 MRHNA, CDR2 SNTAGT. This CDR3 has 15 residues. CDR3 residues: CASSDRRTGANEQFF. CDR3 nucleotide sequence: TGTGCCAGCAGTGACCGGAGGACAGGGGCCAATGAGCAGTTCTTC.

The chain has TRBV4-1 and TRBJ2-7, with TRBD2 matching over 7 bases. The J segment lost 4 bases and the V segment lost 1 base, leaving 7 bases of the junction unmatched. The CDR3 length is 15 residues. CDR1 is MGHRA, CDR2 YSYEKL, per germline. CDR3 loop: CASSQVPGREYEQYF. The CDR3 nucleotides read TGCGCCAGCAGCCAAGTTCCGGGGAGGGAGTACGAGCAGTACTTC.

The CDR3 reads CASSLLGGWNGELFF. In DNA, the CDR3 is TGTGCCAGCAGCTTATTGGGGGGCTGGAACGGGGAGCTGTTTTTT. The rearrangement links TRBV7-6 to TRBJ2-2; either TRBD1 or TRBD2 may fit D (6 bases each). Trimming removed 2 bases at V and 7 bases at J, with 14 bases between. CDR1 and CDR2 from the germline V gene are SGHVS and FNYEAQ. The CDR3 spans 15 residues.

The chain couples TRBV5-1 to TRBJ2-3, with D hard to call. CDR3 length equals 15 residues. Germline-derived CDR1 and CDR2 are SGHRS and YFSETQ. Trimming took 2 bases from V and 2 from J, leaving 12 bases between them. The CDR3 bases are TGCGCCAGCAGCTTTGGGAACTACAACACAGATACGCAGTATTTT. It codes for CASSFGNYNTDTQYF.

The rearrangement links TRBV7-9 to TRBJ1-5; 9 bases are a match to TRBD1. The germline V gene has CDR1 SEHNR and CDR2 FQNEAQ (reference sequence). This CDR3 spans 17 amino acids. The V and J ends lost 0 bases and 7 bases, in that order; junction bases with no gene match: 10. The CDR3 reads CASSLAPGQGARQPQHF. CDR3 bases: TGTGCCAGCAGCTTAGCGCCGGGACAGGGTGCGCGGCAGCCCCAGCATTTT. The variable domain in full, completed from reference TRBV7-9 and TRBJ1-5, reads DTGVSQNPRHKITKRGQNVTFRCDPISEHNRLYWYRQTLGQGPEFLTYFQNEAQLEKSRLLSDRFSAERPKGSFSTLEIQRTEQGDSAMYLCASSLAPGQGARQPQHFGDGTRLSIL.